This T cell receptor (beta chain) was identified during a study of blood T cell repertoires in COVID-19 (dated by TCRdb to about 2020). About the study as a whole: Samples from collaborators originated in the United States, Italy and Spain and spanned both the acute and convalescent phases of COVID-19. The material from the prospective study consisted of cDNA or gDNA derived from T cells, B-cell-depleted T cells, or PBMCs. Where available, HLA class I and class II types were obtained from metadata supplied by the sample provider rather than from assay-based typing. Subjects who had been exposed to COVID-19, were actively infected with it, or had recovered from it provided the deeply sampled blood TCRbeta repertoires that made up the dataset. Samples came from the ongoing ImmuneRACE study (first 160 participants) plus 1,254 subjects from 6 global collaborators. The sample metadata nearly always contained a de-identified subject ID, COVID-19 status, age in years and sex. A freely available public database, intended as a resource for researchers studying the immune response to SARS-CoV-2, is where the repertoires were released.

V and J lose 3 bases and 8 bases, and a span of 13 bases separates them. The CDR3 spans 13 residues, from the cysteine through the phenylalanine. Only the CDR3 DNA is retained, 39 bases long and in frame from the first base. Per the germline V gene, SNHLY is the CDR1 and FYNNEI is the CDR2. Beyond this particular receptor, the publication reports: The quantity of clinical and demographic metadata differed by source and by participant and was supplied without curation.

The immunoSEQ Assay, a bias-controlled multiplex PCR, was used to amplify TCRbeta CDR3 regions from genomic DNA. In the authors' own workflow: The number of nucleated cells in each sample was estimated from the amplification of reference gene primers within the assay. To quantify the absolute abundance of each unique TCRbeta CDR3 rearrangement, sequence reads were collapsed and filtered. For each sample, productive Simpson clonality was calculated as the square root of Simpson's diversity index across productive rearrangements. Drawn from immuneACCESS, this table holds only the in-frame rearrangements with V and J called that TCRdb kept. Clones are partly lost; checked studies trace under half to an unresolved V gene and leave the rest unexplained. The V and J calls and clone size come from that table; D and trimming were worked out from the DNA. Within this sample are about 87,000 clones, with approximately 87% of them counted one time only. Roughly 6.8% of the sample goes to the ten largest clones.

On this clone itself: No antigen is known for it. No clone much larger than this one lies a single base away; base qualities are absent.

The collaborating institutions used their own protocols to collect whole blood in K2EDTA tubes. For TCRbeta analysis, collaborator samples were shipped as frozen whole blood, as isolated PBMCs, or as DNA extracted from either sample type. The sequence was collected from a human donor with acute or convalescent COVID-19. The donor label of this sample is uncertain. Sequenced input: peripheral blood. This chain joins TRBV2 to TRBJ1-1; the D gene cannot be named for sure. Here is the DNA: TGTGCCAGCAGTGAGTCGCAGGCTTCGGAAGCTTTCTTT. Translated, this gives CASSESQASEAFF.